Included here is one TCR beta chain sequence, with context. This entry belongs to a study of blood T cell repertoires in COVID-19. In germline, CDR1 is SGHVS, CDR2 FNYEAQ. V trimming: 3 bases; J trimming: 9 bases; junction bases outside the gene matches: 10. The CDR3 totals 15 residues. Sequencing was performed with immunoSEQ multiplex PCR; in TCRdb, only in-frame clones are kept and a portion is missing. Among about 240,000 clones listed, approximately 86% were seen once. V usage is TRBV7-6 and J usage is TRBJ2-1; 8 positions match TRBD2. The sequence derives from a man aged 55 to 70 who had recovered from COVID-19. Sequenced material: peripheral blood. The CDR3 region has the DNA TGTGCCAGCAGCTTTTCGGATAGCGGGGTTAGTGAGCAGTTCTTC. Translated, it gives CASSFSDSGVSEQFF.